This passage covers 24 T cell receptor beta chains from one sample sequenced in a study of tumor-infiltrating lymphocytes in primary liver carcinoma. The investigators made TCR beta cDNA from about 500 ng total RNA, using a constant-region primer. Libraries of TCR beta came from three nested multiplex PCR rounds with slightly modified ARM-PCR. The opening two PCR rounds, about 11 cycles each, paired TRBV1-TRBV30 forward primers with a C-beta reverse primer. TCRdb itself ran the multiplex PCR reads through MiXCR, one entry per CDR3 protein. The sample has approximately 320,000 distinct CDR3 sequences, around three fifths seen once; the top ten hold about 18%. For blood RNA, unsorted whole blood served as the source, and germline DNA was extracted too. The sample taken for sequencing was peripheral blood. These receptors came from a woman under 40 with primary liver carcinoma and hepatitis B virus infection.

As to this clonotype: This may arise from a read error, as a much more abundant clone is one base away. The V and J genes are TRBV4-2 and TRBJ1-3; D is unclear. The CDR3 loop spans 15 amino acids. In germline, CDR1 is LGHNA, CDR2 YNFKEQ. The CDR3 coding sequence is TGCGCCTGCAGCCAAGATGAGTTCTCTGGAAACACCATATATTTT. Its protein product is CACSQDEFSGNTIYF.

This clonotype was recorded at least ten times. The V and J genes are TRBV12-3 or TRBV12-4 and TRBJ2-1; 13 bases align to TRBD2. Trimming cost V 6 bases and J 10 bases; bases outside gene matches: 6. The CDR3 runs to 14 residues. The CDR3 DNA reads TGTGCCAGCAGACCACCGGGACTAGCGGGAGAGCAGTTCTTC. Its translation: CASRPPGLAGEQFF.

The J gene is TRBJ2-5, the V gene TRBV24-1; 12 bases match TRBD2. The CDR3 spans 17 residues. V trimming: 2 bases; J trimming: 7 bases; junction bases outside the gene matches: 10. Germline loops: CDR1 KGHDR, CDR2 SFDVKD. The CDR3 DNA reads TGTGCCACCAGTGATTCTACGACTAGCGGGAGAAAAGGGACCCAGTACTTC. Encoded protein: CATSDSTTSGRKGTQYF.

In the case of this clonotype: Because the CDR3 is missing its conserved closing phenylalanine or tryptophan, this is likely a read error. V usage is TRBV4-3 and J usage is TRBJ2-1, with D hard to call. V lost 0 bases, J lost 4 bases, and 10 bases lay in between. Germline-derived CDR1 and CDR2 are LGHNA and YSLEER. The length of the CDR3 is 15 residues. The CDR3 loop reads CASSQDVVIYNEQFI. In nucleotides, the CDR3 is TGCGCCAGCAGCCAAGATGTGGTCATATACAATGAGCAGTTCATC.

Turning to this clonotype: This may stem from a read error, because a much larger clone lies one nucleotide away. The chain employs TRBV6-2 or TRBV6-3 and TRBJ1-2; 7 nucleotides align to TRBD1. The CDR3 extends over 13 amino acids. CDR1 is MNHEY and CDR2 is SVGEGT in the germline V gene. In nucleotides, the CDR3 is TGTGCCAGCAATCAACAGGGGTACTATGGCTACATCTTC. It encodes CASNQQGYYGYIF.

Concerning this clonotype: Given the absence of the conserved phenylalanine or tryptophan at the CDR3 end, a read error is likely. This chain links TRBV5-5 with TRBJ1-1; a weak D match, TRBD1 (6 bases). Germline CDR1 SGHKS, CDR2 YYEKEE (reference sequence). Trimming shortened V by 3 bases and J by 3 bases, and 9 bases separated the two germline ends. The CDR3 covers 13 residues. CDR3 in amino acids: CASSWAGDTEAFS. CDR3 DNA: TGTGCCAGCAGCTGGGCAGGGGACACTGAAGCTTTCTCT.

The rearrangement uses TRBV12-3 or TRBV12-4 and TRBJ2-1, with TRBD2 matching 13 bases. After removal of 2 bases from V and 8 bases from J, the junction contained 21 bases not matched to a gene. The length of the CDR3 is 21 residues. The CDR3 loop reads CASSLTAPRGTSGMDGDEQFF. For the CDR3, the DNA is TGTGCCAGCAGTTTAACCGCACCGAGGGGGACTAGCGGGATGGATGGGGATGAGCAGTTCTTC.

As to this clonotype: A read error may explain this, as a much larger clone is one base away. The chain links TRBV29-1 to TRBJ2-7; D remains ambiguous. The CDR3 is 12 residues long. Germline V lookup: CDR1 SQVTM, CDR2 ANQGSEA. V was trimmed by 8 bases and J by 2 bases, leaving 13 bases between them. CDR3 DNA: TGCAGCTTTGTGGACGGAGCCTACGAGCAGTACTTC. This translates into CSFVDGAYEQYF.

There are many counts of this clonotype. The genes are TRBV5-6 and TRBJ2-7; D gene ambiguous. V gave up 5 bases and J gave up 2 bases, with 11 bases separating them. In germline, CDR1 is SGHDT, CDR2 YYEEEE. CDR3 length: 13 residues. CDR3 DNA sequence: TGTGCCAGCAGTAGTAGGGCCACCTACGAGCAGTACTTC. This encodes CASSSRATYEQYF.

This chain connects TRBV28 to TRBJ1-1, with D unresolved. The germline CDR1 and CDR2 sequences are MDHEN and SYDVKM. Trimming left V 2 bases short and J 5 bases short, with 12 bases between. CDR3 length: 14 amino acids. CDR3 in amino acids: CASSLMIGLTEAFF. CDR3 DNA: TGTGCCAGCAGTTTAATGATAGGTTTGACTGAAGCTTTCTTT.

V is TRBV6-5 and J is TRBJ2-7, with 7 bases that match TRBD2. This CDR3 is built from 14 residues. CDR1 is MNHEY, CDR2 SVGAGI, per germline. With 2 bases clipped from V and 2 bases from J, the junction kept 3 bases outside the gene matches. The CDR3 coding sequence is TGTGCCAGCAGTTACGCGCGGGAGCCCTACGAGCAGTACTTC. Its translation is CASSYAREPYEQYF.

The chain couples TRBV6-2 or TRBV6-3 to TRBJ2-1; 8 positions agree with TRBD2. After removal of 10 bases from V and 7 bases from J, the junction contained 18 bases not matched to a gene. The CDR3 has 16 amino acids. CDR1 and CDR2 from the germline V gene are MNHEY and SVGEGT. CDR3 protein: CAISTPLVAGKNEQFF. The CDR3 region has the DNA TGTGCCATCAGCACCCCTTTGGTAGCGGGAAAGAATGAGCAGTTCTTC.

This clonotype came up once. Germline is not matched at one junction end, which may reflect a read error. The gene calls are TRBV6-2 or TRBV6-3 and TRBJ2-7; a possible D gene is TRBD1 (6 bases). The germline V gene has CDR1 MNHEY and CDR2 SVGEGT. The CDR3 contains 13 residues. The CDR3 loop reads CPSSYGQPYEQYF. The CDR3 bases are TGTCCCAGCAGTTACGGACAGCCTTACGAGCAGTACTTC.

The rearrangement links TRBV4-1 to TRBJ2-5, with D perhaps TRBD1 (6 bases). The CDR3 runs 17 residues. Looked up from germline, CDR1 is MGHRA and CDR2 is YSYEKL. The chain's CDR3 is CSSSQVGLGARGETQYF. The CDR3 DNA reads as TGCTCGAGCAGCCAAGTAGGGTTGGGAGCCAGGGGTGAGACCCAGTACTTC.

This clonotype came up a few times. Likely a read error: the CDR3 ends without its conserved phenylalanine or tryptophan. CDR3: CASSPGGGGNTDTQYL. The CDR3, as DNA: TGCGCCAGCAGCCCGGGGGGGGGCGGGAACACAGATACGCAGTATCTT. This chain uses TRBV4-1 with TRBJ2-3, with 8 bases matching TRBD2. This CDR3 is built from 16 residues. Germline V lookup: CDR1 MGHRA, CDR2 YSYEKL. The V and J ends lost 4 bases and 2 bases, in that order; junction bases with no gene match: 8.

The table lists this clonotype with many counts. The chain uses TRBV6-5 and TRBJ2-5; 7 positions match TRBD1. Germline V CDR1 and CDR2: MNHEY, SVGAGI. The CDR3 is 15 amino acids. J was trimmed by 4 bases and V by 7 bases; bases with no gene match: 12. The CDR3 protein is CASTRGLGLAETQYF. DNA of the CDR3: TGTGCCAGCACTAGGGGGCTCGGGTTAGCAGAGACCCAGTACTTC.

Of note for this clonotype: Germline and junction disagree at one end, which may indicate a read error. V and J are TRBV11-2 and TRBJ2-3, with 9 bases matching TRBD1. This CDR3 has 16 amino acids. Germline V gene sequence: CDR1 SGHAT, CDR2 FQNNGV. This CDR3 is CASSLRQGVDTDAQYF. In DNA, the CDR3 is TGTGCCAGCAGCCTTCGACAGGGGGTAGACACAGATGCGCAGTATTTT. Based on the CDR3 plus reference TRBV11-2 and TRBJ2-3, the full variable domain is EAGVAQSPRYKIIEKRQSVAFWCNPISGHATLYWYQQILGQGPKLLIQFQNNGVVDDSQLPKDRFSAERLKGVDSTLKIQPAKLEDSAVYLCASSLRQGVDTDAQYFGPGTRLTVL.

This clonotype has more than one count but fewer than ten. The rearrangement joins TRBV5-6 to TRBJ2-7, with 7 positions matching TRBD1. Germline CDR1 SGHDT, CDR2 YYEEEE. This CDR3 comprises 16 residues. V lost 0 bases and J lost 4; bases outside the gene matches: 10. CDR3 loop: CASSLGGGASKYEQYF. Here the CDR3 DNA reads TGTGCCAGCAGCTTGGGAGGGGGCGCGTCAAAGTACGAGCAGTACTTC.

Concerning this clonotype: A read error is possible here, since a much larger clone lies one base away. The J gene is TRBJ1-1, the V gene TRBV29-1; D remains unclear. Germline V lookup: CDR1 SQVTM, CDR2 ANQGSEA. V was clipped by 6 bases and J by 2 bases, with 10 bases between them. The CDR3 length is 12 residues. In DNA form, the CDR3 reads TGCAGCGTCACGATAGATAACACTGAAGCTTTCTTT. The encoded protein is CSVTIDNTEAFF. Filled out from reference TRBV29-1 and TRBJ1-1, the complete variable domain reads SAVISQKPSRDICQRGTSLTIQCQVDSQVTMMFWYRQQPGQSLTLIATANQGSEATYESGFVIDKFPISRPNLTFSTLTVSNMSPEDSSIYLCSVTIDNTEAFFGQGTRLTVV.

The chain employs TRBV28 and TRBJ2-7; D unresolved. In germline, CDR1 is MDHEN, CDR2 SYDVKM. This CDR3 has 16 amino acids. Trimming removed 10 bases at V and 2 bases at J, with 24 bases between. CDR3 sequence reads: CATYKMTPAHPYEQYF. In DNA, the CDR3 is TGTGCCACCTATAAAATGACCCCAGCTCATCCCTACGAGCAGTACTTC.

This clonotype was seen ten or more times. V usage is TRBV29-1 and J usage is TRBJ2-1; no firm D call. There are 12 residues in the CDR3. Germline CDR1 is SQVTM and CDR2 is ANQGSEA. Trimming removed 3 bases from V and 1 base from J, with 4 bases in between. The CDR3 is CSVEKSYNEQFF. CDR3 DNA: TGCAGCGTTGAGAAGTCCTACAATGAGCAGTTCTTC.

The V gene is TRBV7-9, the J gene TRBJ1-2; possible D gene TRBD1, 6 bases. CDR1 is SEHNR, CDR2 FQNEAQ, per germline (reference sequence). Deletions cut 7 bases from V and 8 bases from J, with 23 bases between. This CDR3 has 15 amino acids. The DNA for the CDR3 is TGTGCCAGCACTTTACGGAGCGGGCAGGGGCACGGCTACACCTTC. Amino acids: CASTLRSGQGHGYTF.

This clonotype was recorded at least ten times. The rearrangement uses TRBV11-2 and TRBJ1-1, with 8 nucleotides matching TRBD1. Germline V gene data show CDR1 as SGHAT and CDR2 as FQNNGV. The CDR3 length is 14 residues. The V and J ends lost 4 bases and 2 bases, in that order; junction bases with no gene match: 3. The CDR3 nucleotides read TGTGCCAGCAGCTCGACAGGGGTAAACACTGAAGCTTTCTTT. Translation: CASSSTGVNTEAFF.

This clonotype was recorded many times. The DNA for the CDR3 is TGTGCCAGCAGCTACGACCGAACCTATGGCTACACCTTC. It translates to CASSYDRTYGYTF. The V gene is TRBV6-2 or TRBV6-3, the J gene TRBJ1-2; D is unresolved. The CDR3 extends over 13 amino acids. V lost 6 bases, J lost 4 bases, and 12 bases lay in between. Germline V gene data show CDR1 as MNHEY and CDR2 as SVGEGT.